These 3 T cell receptor beta chains originate from one sample sequenced in a study of CD8+ T cells in alopecia areata. RNA was extracted and reverse transcribed into cDNA as the sequencing template. Sequencing used immunoSEQ multiplex PCR; TCRdb keeps in-frame clones, though not all of them. The sample includes about 97,000 clones, more than 35% of them seen just once. The specimen sequenced was CD4+ T cells sorted from blood. The receptors come from a human donor with alopecia areata.

This clone was counted a single time. V is TRBV1 and J is TRBJ2-7; the D call TRBD1 from the table was never checked on the DNA. TRBV1 is classified as a pseudogene. This CDR3 comprises 15 residues. The CDR3, as DNA: TGCACCAGCAGCCGCCGACAGGATAACTCCTACGAGCAGTACTTC. Encoded protein: CTSSRRQDNSYEQYF.

This clone showed up just a few times. The genes are TRBV29-1 and TRBJ2-7, with 7 bases lining up with TRBD1. This CDR3 is built from 13 residues. Germline CDR1 reads SQVTM; CDR2 reads ANQGSEA. V gave up 6 bases and J gave up 2 bases; unmatched junction bases: 7. The chain's CDR3 is CSVAADRTYEQYF. In DNA form, the CDR3 reads TGCAGCGTGGCTGCGGACAGGACCTACGAGCAGTACTTC.

Here the CDR3 DNA reads TGTGCCAGCAGCGTCGCCGGTGAGCAGTACTTC. This encodes CASSVAGEQYF. This chain links TRBV7-9 with TRBJ2-7; D not certain. CDR3 length: 11 residues. The germline gives CDR1 SEHNR, CDR2 FQNEAQ (reference sequence). V lost 5 bases and J 7 bases, leaving 9 bases between the germline ends.